The 18 T cell receptor beta chains below come from one sample, sequenced in a study of T-cell reconstitution after alpha-beta-depleted transplantation in children. Unique molecular identifiers were used in preparing the TCRbeta library. Via MiXCR, TCRdb re-called the PCR reads, giving one row per CDR3 protein. The sample includes some 250,000 distinct CDR3 sequences, around 13% seen only once; the top ten take around 2.8%. The source was PBMCs from the stem cell graft donor, collected from the stem cell graft. The receptors here all came from a human donor who donated a stem cell graft to a child with acute lymphoblastic leukemia.

At least ten counts were recorded for this clonotype. The chain carries TRBV7-2 and TRBJ2-7; the D is unclear. Germline V lookup: CDR1 SGHTA, CDR2 FQGNSA. This CDR3 spans 13 amino acids. Trimming cost V 2 bases and J 0 bases, with 5 bases left between them. In DNA form, the CDR3 reads TGTGCCAGCAGCTTATGGGGCTCCTACGAGCAGTACTTC. It is translated as CASSLWGSYEQYF.

This clonotype was observed many times. The chain is built from TRBV20-1 and TRBJ2-5; D call uncertain. CDR1 DFQATT and CDR2 SNEGSKA come from the germline V gene (reference sequence). With 6 bases removed from V and 2 bases from J, the gap between germline ends came to 13 bases. This CDR3 has 13 amino acids. In nucleotides, the CDR3 is TGCAGTGCCCCTACAGCCCGTCAAGAGACCCAGTACTTC. It translates to CSAPTARQETQYF.

The chain has TRBV27 and TRBJ1-6; D is possibly TRBD1 (6 bases). The germline CDR1 and CDR2 sequences are MNHEY and SMNVEV (reference sequence). CDR3 length equals 13 residues. V lost 6 bases and J 6 bases, leaving 9 bases between the germline ends. CDR3 region: CASSTGSNSPLHF. CDR3 nucleotides: TGTGCCAGCAGCACAGGGAGTAATTCACCCCTCCACTTT.

A few counts support this clonotype. The chain employs TRBV5-5 and TRBJ2-7, with unresolved D. The CDR3 covers 14 residues. Germline V gives CDR1 SGHKS, CDR2 YYEKEE (reference sequence). Trimming pared 2 bases from V and 2 bases from J, leaving 11 bases between. The CDR3 is CASSLGDGPYEQYF. The CDR3 nucleotides read TGTGCCAGCAGCTTAGGAGACGGCCCCTACGAGCAGTACTTC. The full variable domain, with the rest looked up from reference TRBV5-5 and TRBJ2-7, is DAGVTQSPTHLIKTRGQQVTLRCSPISGHKSVSWYQQVLGQGPQFIFQYYEKEERGRGNFPDRFSARQFPNYSSELNVNALLLGDSALYLCASSLGDGPYEQYFGPGTRLTVT.

This clonotype was observed many times. The chain employs TRBV9 and TRBJ1-1, with D unresolved. CDR1 and CDR2 (germline): SGDLS, YYNGEE. V lost 3 bases and J 0 bases, leaving 6 bases between the germline ends. This CDR3 has 13 residues. CDR3 protein: CASSARMNTEAFF. CDR3 bases: TGTGCCAGCAGCGCGAGGATGAACACTGAAGCTTTCTTT.

The genes are TRBV5-1 and TRBJ2-3; D gene uncertain. Deletions cut 3 bases from V and 5 bases from J, with 10 bases between. CDR3 length: 13 amino acids. Germline V gene data show CDR1 as SGHRS and CDR2 as YFSETQ. The CDR3 protein is CASSSWRRDTQYF. The CDR3 DNA sequence: TGCGCCAGCAGCTCGTGGCGGAGAGATACGCAGTATTTT.

Turning to this clonotype: This sequence may be a read error, since a much larger clone differs from it by one base. V and J are TRBV20-1 and TRBJ2-2, with D uncertain. The CDR3 is 15 residues long. Per germline, CDR1 DFQATT and CDR2 SNEGSKA (reference sequence). The CDR3 here is CGAVDFTTNTGELFF. CDR3 nucleotide sequence: TGCGGTGCAGTAGACTTTACCACGAACACCGGGGAGCTGTTTTTT.

This clonotype was detected ten times or more. V usage is TRBV4-3 and J usage is TRBJ2-2; 8 positions match TRBD1. The germline gives CDR1 LGHNA, CDR2 YSLEER. This CDR3 comprises 15 residues. V lost 6 bases to trimming and J lost 1 base; unmatched junction nucleotides: 4. CDR3 amino acids: CASSPGTGNTGELFF. CDR3 nucleotides: TGCGCCAGCAGTCCCGGGACAGGGAACACCGGGGAGCTGTTTTTT.

This clonotype was seen repeatedly, ten times or more. The V gene is TRBV5-1, the J gene TRBJ2-6; D could derive from TRBD1 or TRBD2 (5 bases each). Germline V CDR1 and CDR2: SGHRS, YFSETQ. The V and J ends lost 0 bases and 0 bases respectively, with 13 bases between them. CDR3 length: 18 residues. CDR3 in DNA: TGCGCCAGCAGCTTGGTAGGGGACGGTCTCTCTGGGGCCAACGTCCTGACTTTC. Residues: CASSLVGDGLSGANVLTF.

This clonotype was seen ten or more times. The chain has TRBV29-1 and TRBJ2-1, with D uncertain. Between the trimmed V and J ends, which lost 4 bases and 4 bases, there was a span of 11 bases. The V gene's germline CDR1 is SQVTM and CDR2 ANQGSEA. The CDR3 totals 13 residues. CDR3 DNA: TGCAGCGTTGCGGCTAGTCGGTACAATGAGCAGTTCTTC. This gives the protein CSVAASRYNEQFF.

The V call is TRBV9, the J call TRBJ2-5; D uncertain. Trimming took 7 bases from V and 5 from J, leaving 9 bases between them. This CDR3 contains 11 residues. CDR1 and CDR2 (germline): SGDLS, YYNGEE. As DNA, the CDR3 is TGTGCCAGCGGCACGGGCGAGACCCAGTACTTC. Its protein is CASGTGETQYF.

Ten or more counts support this clonotype. The rearrangement links TRBV5-5 to TRBJ2-1; D is unclear. The CDR3 spans 15 residues. V was trimmed by 4 bases and J by 0 bases, leaving 11 bases between them. Germline CDR1 and CDR2: SGHKS and YYEKEE (reference sequence). The chain's CDR3 is CASSPGGFSYNEQFF. The CDR3 DNA is TGTGCCAGCAGCCCAGGTGGGTTCTCCTACAATGAGCAGTTCTTC.

V and J are TRBV14 and TRBJ2-5, with a possible D match to TRBD2 (6 bases). Germline CDR1 and CDR2: SGHDN and FVKESK. V was clipped by 4 bases and J by 4 bases, with 10 bases between them. There are 13 residues in the CDR3. CDR3 sequence: CASSPGLRETQYF. CDR3 nucleotides: TGTGCCAGCAGCCCGGGACTCCGAGAGACCCAGTACTTC.

This clonotype was recorded many times. The chain employs TRBV20-1 and TRBJ2-1; 10 bases are a match to TRBD2. The CDR3 spans 15 residues. The V gene's germline CDR1 is DFQATT and CDR2 SNEGSKA (reference sequence). V lost 1 base to trimming and J lost 8 bases; unmatched junction nucleotides: 8. CDR3 coding DNA: TGCAGTGCTAGAGGGACTAGCGGTTATTTCGATGAGCAGTTCTTC. Translation gives CSARGTSGYFDEQFF.

This clonotype was seen at least ten times. The chain employs TRBV12-3 or TRBV12-4 and TRBJ1-3, with no clear D. This CDR3 has 15 amino acids. Trimming removed 6 bases at V and 2 bases at J, with 14 bases between. The CDR3: CASSPGLGPGNTIYF. The CDR3 DNA follows: TGTGCCAGCAGCCCGGGCCTCGGGCCTGGAAACACCATATATTTT.

This clonotype has ten or more counts. V and J are TRBV9 and TRBJ2-1; 7 nucleotides line up with TRBD2. J was trimmed by 6 bases and V by 1 base; bases with no gene match: 7. Germline lookup yields CDR1 SGDLS and CDR2 YYNGEE. The CDR3 totals 15 residues. The CDR3 region is CASSVTPWGGNEQFF. The DNA for the CDR3 is TGTGCCAGCAGCGTAACGCCGTGGGGGGGCAATGAGCAGTTCTTC.

This clonotype was seen ten or more times. The J gene is TRBJ1-6, the V gene TRBV24-1; D not resolved. CDR1 KGHDR and CDR2 SFDVKD come from the germline V gene. Deletions cut 1 base from V and 8 bases from J, with 2 bases between. This CDR3 has 12 amino acids. The CDR3 spells CATSDFDSPLHF. The CDR3 nucleotides are TGTGCCACCAGTGATTTTGATTCACCCCTCCACTTT.

The table lists this clonotype with many counts. CDR3 region: CSVDLQGGTEAFF. In nucleotides, the CDR3 is TGCAGCGTTGACCTCCAGGGAGGCACTGAAGCTTTCTTT. The chain combines TRBV29-1 with TRBJ1-1; D may be TRBD1 (5 bases). CDR1 and CDR2 from the germline V gene are SQVTM and ANQGSEA. There are 13 residues in the CDR3. V was trimmed by 3 bases and J by 4 bases, leaving 12 bases between them.